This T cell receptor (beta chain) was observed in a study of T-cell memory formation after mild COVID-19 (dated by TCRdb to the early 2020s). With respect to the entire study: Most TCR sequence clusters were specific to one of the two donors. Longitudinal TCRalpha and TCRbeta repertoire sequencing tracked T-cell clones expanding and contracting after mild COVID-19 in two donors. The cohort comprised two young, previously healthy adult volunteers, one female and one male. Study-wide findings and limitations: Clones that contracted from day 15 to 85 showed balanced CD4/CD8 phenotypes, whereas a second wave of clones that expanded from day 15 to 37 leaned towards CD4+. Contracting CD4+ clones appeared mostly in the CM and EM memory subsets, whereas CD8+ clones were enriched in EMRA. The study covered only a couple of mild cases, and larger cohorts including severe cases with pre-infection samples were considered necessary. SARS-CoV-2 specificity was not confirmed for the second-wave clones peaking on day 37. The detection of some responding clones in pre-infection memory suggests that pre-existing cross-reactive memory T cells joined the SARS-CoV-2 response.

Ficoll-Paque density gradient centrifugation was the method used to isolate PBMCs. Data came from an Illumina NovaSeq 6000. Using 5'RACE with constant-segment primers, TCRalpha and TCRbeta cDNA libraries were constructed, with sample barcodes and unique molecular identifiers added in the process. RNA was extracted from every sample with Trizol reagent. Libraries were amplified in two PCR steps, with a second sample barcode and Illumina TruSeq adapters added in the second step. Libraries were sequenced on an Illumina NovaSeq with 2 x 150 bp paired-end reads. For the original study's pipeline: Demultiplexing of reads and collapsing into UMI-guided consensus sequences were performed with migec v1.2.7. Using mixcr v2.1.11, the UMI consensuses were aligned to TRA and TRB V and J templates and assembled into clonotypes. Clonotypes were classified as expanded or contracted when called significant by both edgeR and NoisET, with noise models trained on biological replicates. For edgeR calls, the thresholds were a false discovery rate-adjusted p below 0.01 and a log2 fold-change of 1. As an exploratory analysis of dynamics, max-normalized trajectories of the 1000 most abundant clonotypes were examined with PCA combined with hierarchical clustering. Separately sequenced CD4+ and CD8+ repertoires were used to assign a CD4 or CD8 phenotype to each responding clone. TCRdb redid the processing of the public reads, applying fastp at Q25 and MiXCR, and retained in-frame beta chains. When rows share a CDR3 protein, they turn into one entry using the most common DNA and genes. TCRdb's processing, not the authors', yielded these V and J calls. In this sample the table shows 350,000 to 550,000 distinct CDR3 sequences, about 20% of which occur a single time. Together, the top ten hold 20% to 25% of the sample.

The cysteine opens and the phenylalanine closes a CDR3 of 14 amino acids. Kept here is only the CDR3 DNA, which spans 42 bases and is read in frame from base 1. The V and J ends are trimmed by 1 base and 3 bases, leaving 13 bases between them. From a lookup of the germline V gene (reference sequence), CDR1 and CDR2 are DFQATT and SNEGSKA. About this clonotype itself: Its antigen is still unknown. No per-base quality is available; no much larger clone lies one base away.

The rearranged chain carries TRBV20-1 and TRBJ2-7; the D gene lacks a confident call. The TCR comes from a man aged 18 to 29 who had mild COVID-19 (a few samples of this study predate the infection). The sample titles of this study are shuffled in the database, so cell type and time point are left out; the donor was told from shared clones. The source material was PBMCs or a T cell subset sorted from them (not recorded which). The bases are TGCAGTGCTAGAGGCGGCTCAAAAAGCTACGAGCAGTACTTC. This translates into CSARGGSKSYEQYF.